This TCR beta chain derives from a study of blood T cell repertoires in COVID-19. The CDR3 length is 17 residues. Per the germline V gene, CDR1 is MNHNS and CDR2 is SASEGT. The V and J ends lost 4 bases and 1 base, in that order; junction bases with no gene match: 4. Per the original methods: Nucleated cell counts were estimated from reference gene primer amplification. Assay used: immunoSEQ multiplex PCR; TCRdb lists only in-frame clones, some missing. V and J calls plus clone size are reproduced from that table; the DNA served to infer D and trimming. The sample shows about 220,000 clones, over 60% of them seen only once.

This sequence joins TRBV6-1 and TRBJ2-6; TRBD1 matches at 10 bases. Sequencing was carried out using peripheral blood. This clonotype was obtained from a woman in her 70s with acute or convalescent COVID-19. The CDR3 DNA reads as TGTGCCAGCAGTGGACAGGGGGCAAGATCTGGGGCCAACGTCCTGACTTTC. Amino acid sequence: CASSGQGARSGANVLTF.